This TCR beta chain was identified in a study of blood T cell repertoires in COVID-19. In the study overall: The United States, Italy and Spain provided the acute and convalescent COVID-19 samples. PBMCs, B-cell-depleted T cells, or T cells provided the cDNA or gDNA that made up the material.

V dropped 0 bases and J dropped 5 bases, with 6 bases sitting between them. This CDR3 region has 13 residues. The germline V gene has CDR1 LNHDA and CDR2 SQIVND (reference sequence). How the authors handled the data: Quantification of nucleated cells was approximated via reference gene primer amplification. Some clones are missing from TCRdb's copy, which holds only in-frame ones; the method was immunoSEQ multiplex PCR. V and J calls and clone size are given by that table; D and trimming were obtained from the DNA. The sample lists 73,000 or so clones; approximately 82% were seen once. This TCR came from a man aged 45-60 years with active COVID-19. Material for sequencing was peripheral blood. V usage is TRBV19 and J usage is TRBJ2-3, with D tentatively TRBD1 (5 bases). The CDR3 DNA reads TGTGCCAGTAGTATAGACAGGGAAGATACGCAGTATTTT. Translation: CASSIDREDTQYF. Combining the CDR3 with reference TRBV19 and TRBJ2-3 gives the whole variable domain DGGITQSPKYLFRKEGQNVTLSCEQNLNHDAMYWYRQDPGQGLRLIYYSQIVNDFQKGDIAEGYSVSREKKESFPLTVTSAQKNPTAFYLCASSIDREDTQYFGPGTRLTVL.